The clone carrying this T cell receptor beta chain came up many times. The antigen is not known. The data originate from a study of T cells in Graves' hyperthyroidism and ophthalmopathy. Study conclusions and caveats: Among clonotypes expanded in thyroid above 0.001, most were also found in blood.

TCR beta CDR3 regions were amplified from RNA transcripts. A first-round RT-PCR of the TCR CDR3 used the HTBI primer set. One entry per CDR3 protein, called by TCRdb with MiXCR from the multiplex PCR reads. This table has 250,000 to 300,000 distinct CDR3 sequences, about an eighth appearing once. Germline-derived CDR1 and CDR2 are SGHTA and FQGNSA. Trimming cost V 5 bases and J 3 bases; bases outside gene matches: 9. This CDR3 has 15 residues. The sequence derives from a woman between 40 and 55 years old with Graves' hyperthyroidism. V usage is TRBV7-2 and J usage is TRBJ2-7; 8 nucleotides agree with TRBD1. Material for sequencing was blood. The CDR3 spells CASSDGTGRFYEQYF. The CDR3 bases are TGTGCCAGCAGCGACGGGACAGGAAGGTTCTACGAGCAGTACTTC.